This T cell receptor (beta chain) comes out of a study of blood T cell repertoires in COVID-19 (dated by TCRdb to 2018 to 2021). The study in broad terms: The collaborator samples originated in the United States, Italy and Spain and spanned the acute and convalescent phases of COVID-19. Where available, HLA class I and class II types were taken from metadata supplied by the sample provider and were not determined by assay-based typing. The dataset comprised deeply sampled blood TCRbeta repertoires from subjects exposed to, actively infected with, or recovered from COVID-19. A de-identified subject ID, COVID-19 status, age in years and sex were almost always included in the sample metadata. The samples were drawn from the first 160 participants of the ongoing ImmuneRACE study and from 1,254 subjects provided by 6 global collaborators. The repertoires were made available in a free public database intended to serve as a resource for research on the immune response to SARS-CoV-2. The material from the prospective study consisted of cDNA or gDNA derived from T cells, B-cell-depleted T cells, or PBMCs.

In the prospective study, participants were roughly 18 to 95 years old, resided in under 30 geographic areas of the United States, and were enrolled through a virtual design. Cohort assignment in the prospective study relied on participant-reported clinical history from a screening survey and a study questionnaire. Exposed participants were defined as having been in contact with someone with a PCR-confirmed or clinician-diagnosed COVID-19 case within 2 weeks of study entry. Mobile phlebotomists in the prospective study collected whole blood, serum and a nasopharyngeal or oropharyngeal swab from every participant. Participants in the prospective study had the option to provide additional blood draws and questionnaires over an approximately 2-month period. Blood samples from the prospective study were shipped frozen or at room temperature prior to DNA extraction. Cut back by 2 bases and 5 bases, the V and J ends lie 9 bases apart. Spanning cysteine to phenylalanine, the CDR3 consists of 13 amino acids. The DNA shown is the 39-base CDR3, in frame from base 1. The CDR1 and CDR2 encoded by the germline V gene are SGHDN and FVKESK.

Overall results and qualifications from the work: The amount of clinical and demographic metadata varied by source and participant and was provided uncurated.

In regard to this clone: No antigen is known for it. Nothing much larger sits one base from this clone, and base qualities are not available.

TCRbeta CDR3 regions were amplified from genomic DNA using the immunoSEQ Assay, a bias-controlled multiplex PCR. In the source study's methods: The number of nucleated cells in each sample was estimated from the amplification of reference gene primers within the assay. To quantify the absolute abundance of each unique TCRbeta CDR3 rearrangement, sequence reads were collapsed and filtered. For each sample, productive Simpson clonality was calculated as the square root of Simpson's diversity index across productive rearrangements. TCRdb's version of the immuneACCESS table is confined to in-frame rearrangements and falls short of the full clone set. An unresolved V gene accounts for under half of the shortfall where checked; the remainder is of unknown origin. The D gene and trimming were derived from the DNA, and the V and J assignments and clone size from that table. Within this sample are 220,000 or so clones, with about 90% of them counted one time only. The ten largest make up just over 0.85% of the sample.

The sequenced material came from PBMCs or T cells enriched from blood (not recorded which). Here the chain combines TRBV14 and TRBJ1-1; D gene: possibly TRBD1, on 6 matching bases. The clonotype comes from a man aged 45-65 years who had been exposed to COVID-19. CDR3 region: CASSQTQGTEAFF. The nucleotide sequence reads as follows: TGTGCCAGCAGCCAAACGCAGGGGACTGAAGCTTTCTTT.